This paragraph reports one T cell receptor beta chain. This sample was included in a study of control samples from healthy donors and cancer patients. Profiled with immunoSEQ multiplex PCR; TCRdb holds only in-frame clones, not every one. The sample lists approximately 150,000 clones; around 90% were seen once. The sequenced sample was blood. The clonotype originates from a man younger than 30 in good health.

CDR3 sequence (DNA): TGTGCCAGCAGCCCAACCCTGGAAACTAGCGGGGTCTCCTACGAGCAGTACTTC. Its protein is CASSPTLETSGVSYEQYF. The V and J genes are TRBV9 and TRBJ2-7, with 10 bases that match TRBD2. From germline, CDR1 is SGDLS and CDR2 YYNGEE. The ends lost 4 bases at V and 0 bases at J; junction bases unmatched: 13. The CDR3 is made up of 18 amino acids.